The rows below give T cell receptor beta chains drawn from one sample of a study of blood T cell repertoires in COVID-19. Measured with immunoSEQ multiplex PCR; TCRdb has only the in-frame clones, and not every one. The sample lists 250,000 to 350,000 clones, about 92% seen once, with around a sixth in the top ten. Sequenced sample: PBMCs or T cells enriched from blood (not recorded which). Receptors were obtained from a woman in her twenties or thirties who had recovered from COVID-19. The CDR3 runs from the conserved cysteine through the conserved F or W. Fields, in order: V gene, D gene, clone size, J gene, CDR3 DNA, CDR3 protein. A D gene is named only where the DNA matches it firmly. Clone size is given for some rows only: seen once, a few or many times, or a class if the clone is expanded.

>TRBV7-6|TRBD2|NA|TRBJ2-1
TGTGCCAGCAGCTTATTAATCGGGGGAGGGTACAATGAGCAGTTCTTC
CASSLLIGGGYNEQFF
>TRBV28|NA|NA|TRBJ1-2
TGTGCCAGCAGCCTCCGGGATAATGGCTACACCTTC
CASSLRDNGYTF
>TRBV10-3|NA|NA|TRBJ1-6
TGTGCCACCACCTCGGGATCACCCCTCCACTTT
CATTSGSPLHF
>TRBV4-1|NA|NA|TRBJ1-2
TGCGCCAGCAGCCAAGTACAGAGCTCTAACTATGGCTACACCTTC
CASSQVQSSNYGYTF
>TRBV10-3|NA|NA|TRBJ1-2
TGTGCCTCCAGGGGTCAGAGCTATGGCTACACCTTC
CASRGQSYGYTF
>TRBV19|NA|NA|TRBJ2-5
TGTGCCACCCAATTGGGGGCCCGGGAGACCCAGTACTTC
CATQLGARETQYF
>TRBV28|TRBD1|few|TRBJ1-4
TGTGCCAGCAGTCTTGACAGGGGGCGATATGAAAAACTGTTTTTT
CASSLDRGRYEKLFF
>TRBV11-1|TRBD1|NA|TRBJ2-7
TGTGCCAGCAGCAACCCCGGACAGGGGACCTACGAGCAGTACTTC
CASSNPGQGTYEQYF
>TRBV5-1|NA|NA|TRBJ1-1
TGCGCCAGCAAACAAGAAGAATACACTGAAGCTTTCTTT
CASKQEEYTEAFF
>TRBV7-2|NA|NA|TRBJ2-5
TGTGCCAGCAGCTTAGTGCCGGGTTATGAGACCCAGTACTTC
CASSLVPGYETQYF
>TRBV21-1|NA|NA|TRBJ1-2
TGTGCCAGCAGCAAAGCGCTTTTGAGGGAACTTAACTATGGCTACACCTTC
CASSKALLRELNYGYTF
>TRBV27|NA|NA|TRBJ1-6
TGTGCCAGCAGTTTGCGTGGGGCGAGTAATTCACCCCTCCACTTT
CASSLRGASNSPLHF
>TRBV7-2|NA|once|TRBJ2-7
TGTGCCAGCAGCTTAGTTATGTTAGACTACGAGCAGTACTTC
CASSLVMLDYEQYF
>TRBV6-1|TRBD2|NA|TRBJ2-1
TGTGCCAGCAGTGAACTTCCAGCGGGGGGGGGCAATGAGCAGTTCTTC
CASSELPAGGGNEQFF
>TRBV6-5|NA|NA|TRBJ1-3
TGTGCCTCGGGGAGCTCTGGAAACACCATATATTTT
CASGSSGNTIYF
>TRBV5-6|NA|NA|TRBJ1-2
TGTGCCAGCAGCCTCACTCTCGGTGGCTACACCTTC
CASSLTLGGYTF
>TRBV5-6|NA|few|TRBJ1-1
TGTGCCAGCAACAGGGTGTATGGAACTGAAGCTTTCTTT
CASNRVYGTEAFF
>TRBV5-1|NA|NA|TRBJ1-4
TGCGCCAGCAGCCCGGGAGGGGCAACTAATGAAAAACTGTTTTTT
CASSPGGATNEKLFF
>TRBV6-5|NA|NA|TRBJ2-3
TGTGCCAGCAGTTACTCGAGGGATACGCAGTATTTT
CASSYSRDTQYF
>TRBV7-2|TRBD1|NA|TRBJ1-1
TGTGCCAGCAGCCCCCGGACAGGAATGAACACTGAAGCTTTCTTT
CASSPRTGMNTEAFF
>TRBV6-5|TRBD1|NA|TRBJ2-1
TGTGCCAGCAGTTACACGGACAGGGGGACGTACAATGAGCAGTTCTTC
CASSYTDRGTYNEQFF
>TRBV7-2|TRBD2|NA|TRBJ2-1
TGTGCCAGCAGCTCACTAGCGGGGGGGCCCAATGAGCAGTTCTTC
CASSSLAGGPNEQFF
>TRBV25-1|NA|NA|TRBJ2-5
TGTGCCAGCGGCCAGGCAGGGCACGAGACCCAGTACTTC
CASGQAGHETQYF
>TRBV21-1|NA|NA|TRBJ2-1
TGTGCCAGCACCTACTCCTACAATGAGCAGTTCTTC
CASTYSYNEQFF
>TRBV7-9|TRBD1|NA|TRBJ2-7
TGTGCCAGCAGCTTAGTAGGGGGCTACTACGAGCAGTACTTC
CASSLVGGYYEQYF
>TRBV4-1|TRBD1|once|TRBJ1-5
TGCGCCAGCAGCCCCGGACAGGGGGTAAATATGCCCCAGCATTTT
CASSPGQGVNMPQHF
>TRBV5-3|TRBD2|NA|TRBJ2-3
TGTGCCAGAACCTATATTGGGACTAGTGAAATCGATACGCAGTATTTT
CARTYIGTSEIDTQYF
>TRBV5-1|TRBD2|NA|TRBJ2-5
TGCGCCAGCAGCCTTAGTGGGGGGGACCAGTACTTC
CASSLSGGDQYF
>TRBV2|NA|NA|TRBJ1-1
TGTGCCAGCAGTCAATTACAGGGCGGCACTGAAGCTTTCTTT
CASSQLQGGTEAFF
>TRBV9|TRBD1|NA|TRBJ1-2
TGTGCCAGCAGCGTCGGGACAGGGGGCGGGCTATACGGCTACACCTTC
CASSVGTGGGLYGYTF
>TRBV5-6|NA|NA|TRBJ2-3
TGTGCCAGCAGCCATCAGGGCAGGGGTCACACAGATACGCAGTATTTT
CASSHQGRGHTDTQYF
>TRBV7-9|NA|NA|TRBJ2-2
TGTGCCAGCAGCCTAAGGGGCGGGGAGCTGTTTTTT
CASSLRGGELFF
>TRBV28|NA|NA|TRBJ1-4
TGTGCCAGCAGTTTAACGACGGGGGTAACTAATGAAAAACTGTTTTTT
CASSLTTGVTNEKLFF
>TRBV11-3|TRBD1|NA|TRBJ2-5
TGTGCCAGCAGTGATGGGACAGAATTCCAAGAGACCCAGTACTTC
CASSDGTEFQETQYF
>TRBV27|NA|NA|TRBJ1-1
TGTGCCAGCAGACACCAGGGGTCGGGGACTGAAGCTTTCTTT
CASRHQGSGTEAFF